The source of this T cell receptor beta chain is a study of T cell repertoires in cytomegalovirus infection. Study-wide background: Evidence of both CMV infection and a matching HLA type came from public TCR beta signatures.

As for this clonotype: Antigen specificity is unknown.

TCRdb passed the reads through MiXCR, listing each CDR3 protein once. Of around 180,000 distinct CDR3 sequences listed, under 25% are singletons. Broader study findings: The study found HLA-C-restricted CMV-specific TCR beta clonotypes dominating the ex vivo response. Public TCR beta family frequency separated CMV-and-HLA carriers, including in an independent cohort.

This CDR3 is built from 14 residues. The junction had 8 bases not matched to a gene; V was cut back by 5 bases and J by 5 bases. The V gene's germline CDR1 is SEHNR and CDR2 FQNEAQ (reference sequence). This chain uses TRBV7-9 with TRBJ1-2, with 7 bases aligning to TRBD1. The sample comprised PBMCs. This receptor was identified in a human donor in good health (CMV status not recorded). Some clones in this sample may be carry-over from other donors' samples. The DNA for the CDR3 is TGTGCCAGCAGCCCCCAAACAGGGGATTATGGCTACACCTTC. Its translation is CASSPQTGDYGYTF.